Detailed here is one T cell receptor (beta chain). The sample is drawn from a study of blood T cell repertoires in COVID-19. Study overall: Sites across the United States, Italy and Spain contributed samples from acute and convalescent COVID-19. PBMCs, B-cell-depleted T cells, or T cells provided the cDNA or gDNA that made up the material.

This CDR3 contains 15 residues. The V end lost 3 bases, the J end lost 5 bases, and 14 bases lay between the germline ends. Germline loops: CDR1 SGHVS, CDR2 FNYEAQ. In the source study's methods: Nucleated cell number was recorded as an estimate derived from reference gene primer amplification. Repertoires were generated with immunoSEQ multiplex PCR, while TCRdb's copy carries only in-frame clones and drops some. The V and J calls and the clone size are those of that table, but D and trimming were determined from the DNA. There are approximately 260,000 clones in the sample; about nine tenths occur only once, and 3% to 4.5% lies in the top ten.

V is TRBV7-6 and J is TRBJ1-5; TRBD1 is a possible D gene (6 bases). The TCR sequence derives from a middle-aged woman with acute or convalescent COVID-19. The source material was peripheral blood. The CDR3 reads CASSFSTGKDQPQHF. In DNA form, the CDR3 reads TGTGCCAGCAGCTTTTCGACAGGAAAGGATCAGCCCCAGCATTTT.